This T cell receptor (beta chain) was recovered during a study of T cell changes during pregnancy in multiple sclerosis. Libraries were prepared by immunoSEQ multiplex PCR; TCRdb keeps only in-frame clonotypes and omits some of them. Among roughly 80,000 clones listed, 93% were seen once. This CDR3 contains 14 residues. Germline V lookup: CDR1 SEHNR, CDR2 FQNEAQ (reference sequence). V was pared by 6 bases and J by 2 bases, with 14 bases between. The genes are TRBV7-9 and TRBJ2-7; D unresolved. This clonotype was obtained from a female donor with multiple sclerosis, enrolled in a pregnancy study. Source: peripheral blood, taken in the second trimester of pregnancy. The CDR3 sequence: CASSYSHSPYEQYF. For the CDR3, the DNA is TGTGCCAGCAGTTACTCTCACAGTCCCTACGAGCAGTACTTC.